This TCR beta chain is drawn from a study of beta chain features in type 1 diabetes. This clone was counted only a few times. The antigen is not known. Expressed TCRB transcripts were sequenced because the isolated RNA had all been reverse transcribed beforehand. Sequenced by immunoSEQ multiplex PCR; TCRdb stores in-frame clones only, minus some. The sample yields fewer than 550,000 clones, 11% seen once. Donors contributed one heparinised blood draw apiece, averaging about 120 mL. Each sorted population was over 95% pure. CDR1 is MDHEN, CDR2 SYDVKM, per germline. Trimming left V 2 bases short and J 4 bases short, with 11 bases between. The CDR3 is 14 residues long. Findings of the study overall: All four CD4+ subsets from Type 1 diabetes patients carried moderately but significantly shorter TCRB CDR3s.

The genes are TRBV28 and TRBJ2-5; D remains unclear. Sequenced material: naive CD4+ T cells from blood. This sequence was found in a woman aged 18-35 years in good health. The CDR3 loop reads CASSLPRNGETQYF. CDR3 bases: TGTGCCAGCAGTTTACCCCGGAATGGAGAGACCCAGTACTTC.